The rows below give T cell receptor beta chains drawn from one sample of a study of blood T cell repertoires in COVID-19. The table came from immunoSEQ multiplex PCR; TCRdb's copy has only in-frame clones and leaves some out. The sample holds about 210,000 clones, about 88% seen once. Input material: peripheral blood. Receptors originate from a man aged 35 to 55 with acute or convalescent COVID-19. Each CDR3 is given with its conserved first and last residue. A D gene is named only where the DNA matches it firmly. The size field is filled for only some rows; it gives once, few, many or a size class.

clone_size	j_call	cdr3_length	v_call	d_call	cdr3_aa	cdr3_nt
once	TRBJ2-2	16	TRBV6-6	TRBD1	CASSYSDRGNTGELFF	TGTGCCAGCAGTTACTCCGACAGGGGAAACACCGGGGAGCTGTTTTTT
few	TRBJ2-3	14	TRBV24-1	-	CATSDPAEVVTQYF	TGTGCCACCAGTGACCCGGCGGAGGTGGTTACGCAGTATTTT
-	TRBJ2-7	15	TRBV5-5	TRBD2	CASSLDSGNTYEQYF	TGTGCCAGCAGCTTGGATAGCGGGAACACCTACGAGCAGTACTTC
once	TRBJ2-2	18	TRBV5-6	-	CASSLKPWTAPITGELFF	TGTGCCAGCAGCTTAAAGCCGTGGACTGCACCGATCACCGGGGAGCTGTTTTTT
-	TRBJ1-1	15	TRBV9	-	CASSVGPGPNTEAFF	TGTGCCAGCAGCGTAGGGCCAGGCCCGAACACTGAAGCTTTCTTT
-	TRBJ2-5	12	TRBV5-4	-	CASSLASETQYF	TGTGCCAGCAGCTTGGCGAGTGAGACCCAGTACTTC
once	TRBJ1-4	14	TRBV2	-	CASSQGLSNEKLFF	TGTGCCAGCAGCCAGGGGTTGTCTAATGAAAAACTGTTTTTT
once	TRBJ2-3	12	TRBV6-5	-	CASRTSTDTQYF	TGTGCCAGCAGGACTAGCACAGATACGCAGTATTTT
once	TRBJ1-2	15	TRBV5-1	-	CASSADSLENYGYTF	TGCGCCAGCAGCGCTGATAGCTTGGAAAACTATGGCTACACCTTC
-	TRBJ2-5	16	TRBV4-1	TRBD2	CASSLLAGGPSETQYF	TGCGCCAGCAGCCTACTAGCGGGGGGGCCCTCAGAGACCCAGTACTTC
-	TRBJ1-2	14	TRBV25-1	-	CASSEYIQGYGYTF	TGTGCCAGCAGTGAATATATACAGGGCTATGGCTACACCTTC
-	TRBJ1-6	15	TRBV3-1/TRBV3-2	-	CASSQGGYINSPLHF	TGTGCCAGCAGCCAAGGAGGGTACATAAATTCACCCCTCCACTTT
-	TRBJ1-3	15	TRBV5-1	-	CASSLVAGGGNTIYF	TGCGCCAGCAGCTTGGTGGCGGGGGGTGGAAACACCATATATTTT
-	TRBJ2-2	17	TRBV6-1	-	CASSAGLYGGATGELFF	TGTGCCAGCAGTGCTGGCCTCTATGGAGGGGCCACCGGGGAGCTGTTTTTT
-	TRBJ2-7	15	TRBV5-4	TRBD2	CASSPSAGEAHEQYF	TGTGCCAGCAGCCCCTCGGCGGGAGAGGCCCACGAGCAGTACTTC
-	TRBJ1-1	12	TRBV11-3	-	CASSSGPREAFF	TGTGCCAGCAGCTCTGGGCCACGAGAAGCTTTCTTT
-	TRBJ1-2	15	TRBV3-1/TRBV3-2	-	CASSQGGVSGYGYTF	TGTGCCAGCAGCCAAGGGGGGGTTAGTGGCTATGGCTACACCTTC
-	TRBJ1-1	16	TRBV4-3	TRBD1	CASSQDSRGIATEAFF	TGCGCCAGCAGCCAAGATTCCAGGGGGATCGCCACTGAAGCTTTCTTT
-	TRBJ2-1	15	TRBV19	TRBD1	CASTLDRAPYNEQFF	TGTGCCAGTACTTTAGACAGGGCGCCCTACAATGAGCAGTTCTTC
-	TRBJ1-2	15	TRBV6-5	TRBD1	CASSNGQGVDYGYTF	TGTGCCAGCAGTAACGGACAGGGAGTAGACTATGGCTACACCTTC
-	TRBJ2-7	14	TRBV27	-	CASSYSSPPYEQYF	TGTGCCAGCAGTTATTCGTCCCCTCCCTACGAGCAGTACTTC
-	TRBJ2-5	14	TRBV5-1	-	CASSFTGPQETQYF	TGCGCCAGCAGCTTTACAGGCCCGCAGGAGACCCAGTACTTC
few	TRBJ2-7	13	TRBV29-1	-	CSVAGENSYEQYF	TGCAGCGTTGCGGGGGAGAACTCCTACGAGCAGTACTTC
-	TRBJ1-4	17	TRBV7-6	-	CASSPGIDPATNEKLFF	TGTGCCAGCAGCCCGGGAATTGACCCTGCAACTAATGAAAAACTGTTTTTT
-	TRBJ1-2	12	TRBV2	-	CASRRTVDGYTF	TGTGCCAGCAGGCGGACAGTGGATGGCTACACCTTC
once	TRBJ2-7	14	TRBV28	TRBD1	CASSLRDSRSEQYF	TGTGCCAGCAGTTTAAGGGACAGTAGGTCCGAGCAGTACTTC
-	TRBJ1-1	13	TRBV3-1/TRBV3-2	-	CASRYSMNTEAFF	TGTGCCAGCAGGTACTCCATGAACACTGAAGCTTTCTTT
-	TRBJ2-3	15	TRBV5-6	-	CASSPKRFDTDTQYF	TGTGCCAGCAGCCCGAAGCGGTTCGACACAGATACGCAGTATTTT
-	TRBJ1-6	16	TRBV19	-	CATREGSSSYNSPLHF	TGTGCCACCAGGGAGGGTTCGAGCTCCTATAATTCACCCCTCCACTTT
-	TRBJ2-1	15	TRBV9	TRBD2	CASSVEEREDYEQFF	TGTGCCAGCAGCGTAGAGGAGCGGGAGGACTATGAGCAGTTCTTC
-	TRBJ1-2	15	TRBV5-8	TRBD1	CASTDRTGTNYGYTF	TGTGCCAGCACAGATCGGACAGGGACTAACTATGGCTACACCTTC
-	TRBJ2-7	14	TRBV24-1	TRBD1	CATSGRGDRVRQYF	TGTGCCACCAGTGGTAGGGGAGACAGGGTGCGGCAGTACTTC
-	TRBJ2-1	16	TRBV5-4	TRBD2	CASSSSLAGDHNEQFF	TGTGCCAGCAGCTCCTCTCTAGCGGGGGACCACAATGAGCAGTTCTTC
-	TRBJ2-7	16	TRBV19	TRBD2	CASSITSGGYFYEQYF	TGTGCCAGTAGTATAACTAGCGGGGGCTACTTCTACGAGCAGTACTTC
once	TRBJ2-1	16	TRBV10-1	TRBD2	CASLGLAGGPQNEQFF	TGCGCCAGCCTGGGACTAGCGGGAGGGCCGCAGAATGAGCAGTTCTTC
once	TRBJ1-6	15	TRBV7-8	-	CASSLAQGPNSPLHF	TGTGCCAGCAGCTTAGCTCAGGGTCCCAATTCACCCCTCCACTTT